The subject of this entry is one T cell receptor (beta chain). The data were taken from a study of monozygotic twins with inflammatory bowel disease. From germline, CDR1 is SGHNT and CDR2 YYREEE (reference sequence). This CDR3 is built from 16 residues. TCRdb derives one entry per CDR3 protein from the 5' RACE reads, leaving out DNA. This sample contains roughly 300,000 distinct CDR3 sequences. The receptor was derived from a human donor with ulcerative colitis or Crohn's disease, or a healthy co-twin of an affected twin (not recorded which). Sequenced: blood. The gene calls are TRBV5-4 and TRBJ2-3; TCRdb gives TRBD2 as the D gene, but with no DNA this cannot be confirmed. This CDR3 reads CASSLATSGQKDTQYF.